What follows are 2 T cell receptor beta chains derived from one specimen sequenced in a study of blood T cell repertoires in COVID-19. The table came from immunoSEQ multiplex PCR; TCRdb's copy has only in-frame clones and leaves some out. The sample lists over 300,000 clones; about 91% were seen once. Sequencing input: PBMCs or T cells enriched from blood (not recorded which). These receptors were taken from a woman in her 40s who had recovered from COVID-19.

The chain has TRBV6-5 and TRBJ1-1, with no clear D. The CDR3 extends over 13 amino acids. V was shortened by 8 bases and J by 3 bases, with 13 bases between the two germline ends. Germline loops: CDR1 MNHEY, CDR2 SVGAGI. DNA of the CDR3: TGTGCCAGCGGGCCATTACCTTACACTGAAGCTTTCTTT. Its translation: CASGPLPYTEAFF.

For the CDR3, the DNA is TGCAGCGTTGACGGGCGGGGGGGCCGCGAGCAGTTCTTC. Its translation is CSVDGRGGREQFF. The J gene is TRBJ2-1, the V gene TRBV29-1; 9 bases fit TRBD2. This CDR3 region has 13 residues. The V segment lost 3 bases and the J segment 10 bases; nucleotides outside the gene matches: 7. Germline CDR1 is SQVTM and CDR2 is ANQGSEA.